This T cell receptor (beta chain) is from a study of cytomegalovirus exposure and HLA in healthy donors. In the PCR, 60 Vbeta and 13 Jbeta primers were used. Produced via immunoSEQ multiplex PCR; TCRdb's table is partial and in-frame only. The sample shows some 180,000 clones, roughly 9.5% of them seen only once. CDR1 is SGHDN, CDR2 FVKESK, per germline. This CDR3 region has 16 residues. Trimming shortened V by 4 bases and J by 1 base, and 15 bases separated the two germline ends. This clone was observed a few times. Antigen: not known. Study conclusions and caveats: As a later analysis revealed, the rate of TCR association differed by HLA locus, with DRB1 most and HLA-C fewest.

This chain links TRBV14 with TRBJ2-3; D perhaps matches TRBD2 (7 bases). Source material: PBMCs. The receptor comes from a woman in her 30s in good health and CMV-seropositive. The CDR3 is CASSPPGGPRTDTQYF. The DNA for the CDR3 is TGTGCCAGCAGCCCTCCGGGGGGCCCCCGCACAGATACGCAGTATTTT.